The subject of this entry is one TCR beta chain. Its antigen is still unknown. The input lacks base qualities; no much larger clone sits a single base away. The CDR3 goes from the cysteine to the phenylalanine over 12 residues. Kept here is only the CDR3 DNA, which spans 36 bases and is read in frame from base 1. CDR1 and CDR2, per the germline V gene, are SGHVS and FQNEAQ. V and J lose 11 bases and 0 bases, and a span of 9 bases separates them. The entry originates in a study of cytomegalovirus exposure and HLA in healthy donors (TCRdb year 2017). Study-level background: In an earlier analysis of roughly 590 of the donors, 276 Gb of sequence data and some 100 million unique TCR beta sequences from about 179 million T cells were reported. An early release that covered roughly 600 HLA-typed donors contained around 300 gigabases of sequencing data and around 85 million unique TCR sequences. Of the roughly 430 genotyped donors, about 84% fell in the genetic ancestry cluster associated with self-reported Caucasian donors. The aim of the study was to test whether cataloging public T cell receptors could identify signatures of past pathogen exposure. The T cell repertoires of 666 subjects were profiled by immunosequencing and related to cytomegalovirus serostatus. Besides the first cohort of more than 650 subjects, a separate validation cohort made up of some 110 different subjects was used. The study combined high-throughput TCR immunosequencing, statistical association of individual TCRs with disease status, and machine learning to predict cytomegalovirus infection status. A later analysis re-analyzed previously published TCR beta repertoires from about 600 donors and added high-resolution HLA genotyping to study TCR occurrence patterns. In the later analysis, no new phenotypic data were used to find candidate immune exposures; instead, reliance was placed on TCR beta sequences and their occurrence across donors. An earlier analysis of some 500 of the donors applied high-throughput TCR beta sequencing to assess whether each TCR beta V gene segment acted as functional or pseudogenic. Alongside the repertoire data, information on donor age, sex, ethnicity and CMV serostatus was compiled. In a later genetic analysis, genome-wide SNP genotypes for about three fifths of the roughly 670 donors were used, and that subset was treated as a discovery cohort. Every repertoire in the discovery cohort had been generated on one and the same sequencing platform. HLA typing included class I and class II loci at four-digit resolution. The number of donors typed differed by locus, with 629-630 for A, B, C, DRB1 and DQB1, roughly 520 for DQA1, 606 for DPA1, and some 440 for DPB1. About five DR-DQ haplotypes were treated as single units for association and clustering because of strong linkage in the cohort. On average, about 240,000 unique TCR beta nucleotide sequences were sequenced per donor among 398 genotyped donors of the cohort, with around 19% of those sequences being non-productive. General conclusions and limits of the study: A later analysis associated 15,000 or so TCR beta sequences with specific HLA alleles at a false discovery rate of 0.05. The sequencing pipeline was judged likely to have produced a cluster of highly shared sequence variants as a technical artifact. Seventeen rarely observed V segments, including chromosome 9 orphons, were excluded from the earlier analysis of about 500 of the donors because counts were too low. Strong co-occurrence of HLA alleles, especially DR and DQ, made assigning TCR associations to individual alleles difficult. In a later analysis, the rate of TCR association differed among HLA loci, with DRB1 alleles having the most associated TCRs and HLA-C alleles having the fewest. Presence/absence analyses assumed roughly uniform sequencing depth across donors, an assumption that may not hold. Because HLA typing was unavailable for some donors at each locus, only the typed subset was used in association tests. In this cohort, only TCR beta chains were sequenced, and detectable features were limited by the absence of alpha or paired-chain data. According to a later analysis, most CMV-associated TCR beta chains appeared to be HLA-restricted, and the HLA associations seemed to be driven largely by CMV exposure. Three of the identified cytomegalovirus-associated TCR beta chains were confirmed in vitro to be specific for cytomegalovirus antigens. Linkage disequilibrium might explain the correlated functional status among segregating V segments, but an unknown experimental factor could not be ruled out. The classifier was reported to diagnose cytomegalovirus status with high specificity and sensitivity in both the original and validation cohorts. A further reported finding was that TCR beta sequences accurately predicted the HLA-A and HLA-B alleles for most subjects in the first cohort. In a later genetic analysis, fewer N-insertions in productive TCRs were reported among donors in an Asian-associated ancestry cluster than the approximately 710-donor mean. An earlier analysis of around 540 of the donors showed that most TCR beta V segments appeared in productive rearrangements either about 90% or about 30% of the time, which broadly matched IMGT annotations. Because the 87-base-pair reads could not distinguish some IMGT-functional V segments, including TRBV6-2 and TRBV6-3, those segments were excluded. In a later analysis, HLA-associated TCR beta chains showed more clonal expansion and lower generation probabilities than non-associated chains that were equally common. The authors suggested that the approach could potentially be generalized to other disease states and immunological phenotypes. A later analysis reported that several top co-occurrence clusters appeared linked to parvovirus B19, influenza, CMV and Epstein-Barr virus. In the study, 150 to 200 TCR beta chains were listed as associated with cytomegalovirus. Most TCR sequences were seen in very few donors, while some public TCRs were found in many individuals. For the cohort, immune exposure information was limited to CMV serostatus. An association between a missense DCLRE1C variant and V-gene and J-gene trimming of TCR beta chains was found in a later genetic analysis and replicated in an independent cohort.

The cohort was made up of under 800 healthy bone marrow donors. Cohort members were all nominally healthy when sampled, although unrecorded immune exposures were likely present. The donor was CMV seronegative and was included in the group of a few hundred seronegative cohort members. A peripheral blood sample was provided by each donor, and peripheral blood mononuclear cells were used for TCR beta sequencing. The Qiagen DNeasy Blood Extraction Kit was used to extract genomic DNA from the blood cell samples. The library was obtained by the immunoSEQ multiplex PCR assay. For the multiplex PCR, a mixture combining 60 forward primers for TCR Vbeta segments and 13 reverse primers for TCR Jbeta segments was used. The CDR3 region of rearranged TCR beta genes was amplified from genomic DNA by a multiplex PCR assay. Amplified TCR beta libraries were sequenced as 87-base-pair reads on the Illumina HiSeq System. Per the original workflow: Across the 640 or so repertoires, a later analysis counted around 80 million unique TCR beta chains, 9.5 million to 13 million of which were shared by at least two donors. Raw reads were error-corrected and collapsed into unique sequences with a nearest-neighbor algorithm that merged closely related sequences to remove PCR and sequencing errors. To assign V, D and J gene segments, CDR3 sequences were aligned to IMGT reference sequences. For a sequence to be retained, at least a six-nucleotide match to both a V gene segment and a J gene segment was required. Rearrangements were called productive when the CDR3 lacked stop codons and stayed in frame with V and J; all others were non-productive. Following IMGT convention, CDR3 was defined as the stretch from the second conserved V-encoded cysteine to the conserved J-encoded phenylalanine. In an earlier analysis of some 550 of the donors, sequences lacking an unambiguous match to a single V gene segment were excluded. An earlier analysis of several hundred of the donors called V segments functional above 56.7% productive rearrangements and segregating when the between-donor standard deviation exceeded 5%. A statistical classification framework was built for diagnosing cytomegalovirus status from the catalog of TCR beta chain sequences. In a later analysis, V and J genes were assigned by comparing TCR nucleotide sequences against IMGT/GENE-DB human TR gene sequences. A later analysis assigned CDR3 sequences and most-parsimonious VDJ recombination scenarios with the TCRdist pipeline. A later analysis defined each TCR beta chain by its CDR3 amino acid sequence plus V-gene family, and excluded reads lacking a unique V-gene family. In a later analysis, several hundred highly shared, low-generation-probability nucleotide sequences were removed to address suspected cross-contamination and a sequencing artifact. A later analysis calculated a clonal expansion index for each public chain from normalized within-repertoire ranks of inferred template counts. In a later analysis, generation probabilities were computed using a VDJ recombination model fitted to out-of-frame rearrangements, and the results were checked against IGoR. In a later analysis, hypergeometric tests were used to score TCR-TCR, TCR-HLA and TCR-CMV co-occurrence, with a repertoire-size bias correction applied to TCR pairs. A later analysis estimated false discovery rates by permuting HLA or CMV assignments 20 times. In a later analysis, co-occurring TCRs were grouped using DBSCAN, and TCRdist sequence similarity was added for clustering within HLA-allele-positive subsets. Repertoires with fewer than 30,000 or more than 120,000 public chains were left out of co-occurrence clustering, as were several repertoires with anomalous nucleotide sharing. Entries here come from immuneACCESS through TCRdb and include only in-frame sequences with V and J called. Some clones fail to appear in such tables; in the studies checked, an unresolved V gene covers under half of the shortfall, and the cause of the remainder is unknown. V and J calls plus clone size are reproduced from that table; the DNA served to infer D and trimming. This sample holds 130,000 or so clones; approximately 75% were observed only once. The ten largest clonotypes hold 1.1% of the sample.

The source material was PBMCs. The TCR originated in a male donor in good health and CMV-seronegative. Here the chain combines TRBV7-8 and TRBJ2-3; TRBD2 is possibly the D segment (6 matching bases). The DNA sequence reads TGTGCCGGGGCGGGGAGCACAGATACGCAGTATTTT. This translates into CAGAGSTDTQYF.